This TCR beta chain was captured by sequencing in a study of cytomegalovirus exposure and HLA in healthy donors. About the study: As released early, the data held 65 million to 90 million unique TCRs from HLA-typed donors. General study results and limits: A later analysis reportedly found fewer N-insertions in an Asian-associated ancestry cluster than the roughly 680-donor mean.

Use of 60 Vbeta and 13 Jbeta primers characterized the PCR. In the original analysis: An analysis performed later counted around 80 million unique TCR beta chains (roughly 11 million of them shared). Method: immunoSEQ multiplex PCR; TCRdb's copy keeps in-frame clones and lacks some. V, J and clone size are taken as reported in that table, and D and trimming were inferred from the DNA itself. This table holds 140,000 to 150,000 clones, around four fifths found once. Trimming cost V 5 bases and J 4 bases; bases outside gene matches: 17. From germline, CDR1 is SGHDT and CDR2 YYEEEE. This CDR3 has 18 amino acids. This clone occurred once. Its antigen is unidentified. In the same sample, other DNA sequences code for this CDR3.

Sequencing was done on a sample of PBMCs. The origin of this receptor is a boy younger than 10 in good health and CMV-seronegative. V usage is TRBV5-6 and J usage is TRBJ2-2, with TRBD1 matching over 7 bases. The CDR3 reads CASSAALGQPAVTGELFF. As DNA, the CDR3 is TGTGCCAGCAGTGCCGCGTTGGGACAGCCGGCCGTCACCGGGGAGCTGTTTTTT. The variable domain in full, completed from reference TRBV5-6 and TRBJ2-2, reads DAGVTQSPTHLIKTRGQQVTLRCSPKSGHDTVSWYQQALGQGPQFIFQYYEEEERQRGNFPDRFSGHQFPNYSSELNVNALLLGDSALYLCASSAALGQPAVTGELFFGEGSRLTVL.